These 14 T cell receptor beta chains share one sample of origin, sequenced in a study of identical twins. TCRdb used MiXCR to reprocess the 5' RACE reads, holding one entry per CDR3 protein. Of about 520,000 distinct CDR3 sequences listed, 20% to 25% are singletons. The sample was also reused in another study, on T cells expressing NK-cell markers.

Sequencing was performed on CD4+ T cells sorted from blood. These receptors all stem from a woman in her late teens or twenties in good health.

This clonotype was picked up many times. The chain recombines TRBV7-6 with TRBJ1-3; weak D call: TRBD1 (6 bases). The CDR3 is 13 amino acids. With 5 bases removed from V and 2 bases from J, the gap between germline ends came to 7 bases. Germline V gene data show CDR1 as SGHVS and CDR2 as FNYEAQ. The CDR3, as DNA: TGTGCCAGCAGCCGGACAGCTGGAAACACCATATATTTT. It is translated as CASSRTAGNTIYF. Filled out from reference TRBV7-6 and TRBJ1-3, the complete variable domain reads GAGVSQSPRYKVTKRGQDVALRCDPISGHVSLYWYRQALGQGPEFLTYFNYEAQQDKSGLPNDRFSAERPEGSISTLTIQRTEQRDSAMYRCASSRTAGNTIYFGEGSWLTVV.

This clonotype was detected ten times or more. The chain is built from TRBV2 and TRBJ2-1, with a possible D match to TRBD2 (6 bases). This CDR3 spans 10 amino acids. CDR1 is SNHLY and CDR2 is FYNNEI in the germline V gene. V was trimmed by 8 bases and J by 7 bases, leaving 6 bases between them. CDR3 nucleotide sequence: TGTGCCAGCGGGGGGAATGAGCAGTTCTTC. Its translation is CASGGNEQFF.

The chain carries TRBV12-3 or TRBV12-4 and TRBJ2-5; no clear D gene. The V and J ends lost 2 bases and 0 bases respectively, with 7 bases between them. This CDR3 is 14 amino acids long. CDR3 residues: CASSLMGYQETQYF. The CDR3 region has the DNA TGTGCCAGCAGTTTAATGGGGTACCAAGAGACCCAGTACTTC.

This clonotype turned up a few times. The chain combines TRBV5-1 with TRBJ2-6; D perhaps matches TRBD2 (5 bases). CDR3 size: 17 residues. From germline, CDR1 is SGHRS and CDR2 YFSETQ. Trimming left V 0 bases short and J 0 bases short, with 10 bases between. The CDR3 here is CASSLAAGFSGANVLTF. The DNA of the CDR3 is TGCGCCAGCAGCTTGGCCGCGGGCTTCTCTGGGGCCAACGTCCTGACTTTC.

This clonotype occurred a few times. The V gene is TRBV10-3, the J gene TRBJ2-6; D possibly corresponds to TRBD1 (6 bases). The V gene lost 2 bases and the J gene lost 1 base, with 15 bases spanning the gap. Germline V lookup: CDR1 ENHRY, CDR2 SYGVKD. The CDR3 runs to 18 residues. The CDR3 here is CAISELVGAGSGANVLTF. DNA for the CDR3: TGTGCCATCAGTGAGCTTGTGGGGGCAGGGTCTGGGGCCAACGTCCTGACTTTC.

This clonotype has just a few counts. The chain carries TRBV20-1 and TRBJ2-7; 7 nucleotides agree with TRBD1. The germline V gene has CDR1 DFQATT and CDR2 SNEGSKA (reference sequence). The J segment lost 2 bases and the V segment lost 3 bases, leaving 4 bases of the junction unmatched. This CDR3 is 13 amino acids long. This CDR3 is CSARGQRTYEQYF. CDR3 DNA sequence: TGCAGTGCTAGGGGACAGAGAACCTACGAGCAGTACTTC.

This clonotype showed up just a few times. The chain carries TRBV4-3 and TRBJ2-2; D not certain. The germline V and J ends were trimmed by 0 bases and 7 bases, with 6 bases remaining between them. CDR3 length: 13 residues. CDR1 and CDR2 from the germline V gene are LGHNA and YSLEER. Written as DNA, the CDR3 is TGCGCCAGCAGCCAAGATCGTTACGGGGAGCTGTTTTTT. Protein product: CASSQDRYGELFF.

The chain has TRBV9 and TRBJ2-2; 9 positions agree with TRBD1. Germline V gene sequence: CDR1 SGDLS, CDR2 YYNGEE. The J segment lost 5 bases and the V segment lost 3 bases, leaving 5 bases of the junction unmatched. This CDR3 is 15 amino acids long. The CDR3 protein is CASSDPGQGTGELFF. The CDR3 bases are TGTGCCAGCAGCGACCCGGGACAGGGAACCGGGGAGCTGTTTTTT.

This clonotype was found a few times. The chain recombines TRBV5-1 with TRBJ2-2, with a weak D call TRBD2 (5 bases). With 3 bases removed from V and 9 bases from J, the gap between germline ends came to 21 bases. Germline-derived CDR1 and CDR2 are SGHRS and YFSETQ. The CDR3 runs 16 residues. Here the CDR3 DNA reads TGCGCCAGCAGCTCGGGTAGCGTGACAATGGTCCGGGAGCTGTTTTTT. It translates to CASSSGSVTMVRELFF.

This clonotype has a count of ten or more. The chain is built from TRBV10-3 and TRBJ2-7; the match to TRBD2 covers 7 bases. Looked up from germline, CDR1 is ENHRY and CDR2 is SYGVKD. The CDR3 runs to 14 residues. With 8 bases clipped from V and 2 bases from J, the junction kept 9 bases outside the gene matches. The CDR3 region is CAISASGDAYEQYF. The CDR3 nucleotides read TGTGCCATCTCAGCAAGCGGGGACGCCTACGAGCAGTACTTC.

The chain has TRBV19 and TRBJ2-7, with 8 bases lining up with TRBD2. Germline values: CDR1 LNHDA, CDR2 SQIVND (reference sequence). V shed 9 bases, J shed 7 bases, and the junction held 14 bases outside the gene matches. CDR3 length equals 14 residues. CDR3 nucleotide sequence: TGTGCCAGCTCCCTAAACCGACCGGGGGGGGAGCAGTACTTC. Translation: CASSLNRPGGEQYF.

V and J are TRBV12-3 or TRBV12-4 and TRBJ1-1; no reliable D call. This CDR3 region has 16 residues. V lost 2 bases and J 1 base, leaving 14 bases between the germline ends. CDR3 loop: CASSLPLGRRNTEAFF. In nucleotides, the CDR3 is TGTGCCAGCAGTTTACCCCTAGGACGGAGGAACACTGAAGCTTTCTTT.

This clonotype was counted many times. The V gene is TRBV29-1, the J gene TRBJ1-1; D uncertain. V gave up 7 bases and J gave up 2 bases, with 14 bases separating them. This CDR3 spans 13 amino acids. Looked up from germline, CDR1 is SQVTM and CDR2 is ANQGSEA. This chain's CDR3 is CSAGGHFNTEAFF. CDR3 DNA: TGCAGCGCCGGCGGGCATTTCAACACTGAAGCTTTCTTT.

This chain joins TRBV6-2 or TRBV6-3 and TRBJ2-1; unclear D gene. Germline CDR1 reads MNHEY; CDR2 reads SVGEGT. V was trimmed by 6 bases and J by 7 bases, leaving 10 bases between them. This CDR3 contains 12 residues. The DNA of the CDR3 is TGTGCCAGCAGAAGGGCCGGTAATGAGCAGTTCTTC. Protein: CASRRAGNEQFF.